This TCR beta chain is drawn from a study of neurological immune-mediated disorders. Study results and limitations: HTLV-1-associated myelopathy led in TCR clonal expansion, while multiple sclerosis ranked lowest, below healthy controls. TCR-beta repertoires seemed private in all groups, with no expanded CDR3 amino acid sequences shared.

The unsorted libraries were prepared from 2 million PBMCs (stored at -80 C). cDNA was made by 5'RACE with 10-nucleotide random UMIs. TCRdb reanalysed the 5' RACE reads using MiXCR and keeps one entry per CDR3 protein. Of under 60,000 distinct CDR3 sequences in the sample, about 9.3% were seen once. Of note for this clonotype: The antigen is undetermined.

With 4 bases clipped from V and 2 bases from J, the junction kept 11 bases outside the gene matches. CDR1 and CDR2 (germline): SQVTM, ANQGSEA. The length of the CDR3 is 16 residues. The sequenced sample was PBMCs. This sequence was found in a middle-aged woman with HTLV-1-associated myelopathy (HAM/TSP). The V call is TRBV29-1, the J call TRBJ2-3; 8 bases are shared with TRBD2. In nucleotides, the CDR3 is TGCAGCGTTGGCAGGTGGGCTAGCGGGTCCACAGATACGCAGTATTTT. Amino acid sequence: CSVGRWASGSTDTQYF.